The rows below give T cell receptor beta chains drawn from one sample of a study of T cells in localized non-small cell lung cancer. TCRdb keeps only in-frame clones here, not all; method: immunoSEQ multiplex PCR. The sample has tens of thousands of clones, approximately 94% seen once; the top ten hold approximately 7.7%. The sequences come from peripheral blood, collected before any cancer treatment. These receptors were obtained from a female donor over 55 with stage I lung adenocarcinoma. CDR3s include the opening cysteine and the closing phenylalanine or tryptophan. A D gene is named only where the DNA matches it firmly. Only some rows state a clone size, as once, few, many or a class for expanded clones.

v_call	clone_size	d_call	j_call	cdr3_nt	cdr3_aa
TRBV5-6	.	TRBD1	TRBJ1-1	TGTGCCAGCAGCCGGGGACAGCTTAACACTGAAGCTTTCTTT	CASSRGQLNTEAFF
TRBV2	.	.	TRBJ2-3	TGTGCCAGCAGTGGGCCCCAGGCTAATCTCACAGATACGCAGTATTTT	CASSGPQANLTDTQYF
TRBV6-6	.	.	TRBJ1-1	TGTGCCAGCAGTTACCGGGACACTGAAGCTTTCTTT	CASSYRDTEAFF
TRBV10-1	.	.	TRBJ2-3	TGCGCCAGCAGTGACCCACTAAGCCCAGATACGCAGTATTTT	CASSDPLSPDTQYF
TRBV6-6	few	.	TRBJ2-7	TGTGCCAGCAGATCCCGGGAATTAGGGCCCTACGAGCAGTACTTC	CASRSRELGPYEQYF
TRBV5-6	once	.	TRBJ2-7	TGTGCCAGCAGCCTGGTGGATTCCTACGAGCAGTACTTC	CASSLVDSYEQYF
TRBV5-1	.	.	TRBJ1-1	TGCGCCAGCACCACGCTTCCGGGCCTGAACACTGAAGCTTTCTTT	CASTTLPGLNTEAFF
TRBV12-5	.	.	TRBJ2-5	TGTGCTAGTGGTCTAGGGGTCCGAGAGACCCAGTACTTC	CASGLGVRETQYF
TRBV6-5	.	TRBD1	TRBJ2-5	TGTGCCAGCAGTTCCGGACAGGCCCAAGAGACCCAGTACTTC	CASSSGQAQETQYF
TRBV6-6	.	.	TRBJ1-5	TGTGCCAGCAGCCCACTAAATAGCAATCAGCCCCAGCATTTT	CASSPLNSNQPQHF
TRBV7-6	few	.	TRBJ1-2	TGTGCCAGCAGCTCCGGCGGGGGCCACTATGGCTACACCTTC	CASSSGGGHYGYTF
TRBV11-1	.	TRBD1	TRBJ1-1	TGTGCCAGCAGCTTTGTAACACAGGGGACTAGGTTGAACACTGAAGCTTTCTTT	CASSFVTQGTRLNTEAFF
TRBV7-6	.	.	TRBJ1-3	TGTGCCAGCAGCTTAGAGGCAGGGCGCTCTGGAAACACCATATATTTT	CASSLEAGRSGNTIYF
TRBV7-9	.	TRBD2	TRBJ2-3	TGTGCCAGCAGTCTGACTAGCGGGGGGACAGATACGCAGTATTTT	CASSLTSGGTDTQYF
TRBV18	.	.	TRBJ1-2	TGTGCCAGCTCACCAGGTGCGACACTTAGTGTCTATGGCTACACCTTC	CASSPGATLSVYGYTF
TRBV7-2	.	.	TRBJ1-5	TGTGCCAGCAGCTTAGCGGGGGGTCCTTCTCAGCCCCAGCATTTT	CASSLAGGPSQPQHF
TRBV19	.	TRBD1	TRBJ2-2	TGTGCCAGTAGTCGGACAGGGGACACCGGGGAGCTGTTTTTT	CASSRTGDTGELFF
TRBV19	.	TRBD1	TRBJ1-1	TGTGCCAGTAGGCAGGGGGCGGAAGCTTTCTTT	CASRQGAEAFF
TRBV2	.	TRBD1	TRBJ2-6	TGTGCCAGCAGCATGGACAGGGGCTGGTCAGGGGCCAACGTCCTGACTTTC	CASSMDRGWSGANVLTF
TRBV15	.	.	TRBJ2-3	TGTGCCACCCAATGGACCCCAGGCACAGATACGCAGTATTTT	CATQWTPGTDTQYF
TRBV5-1	.	.	TRBJ1-1	TGCGCCAGCAGCCCAGGACACGGACGGAACACTGAAGCTTTCTTT	CASSPGHGRNTEAFF
TRBV27	.	.	TRBJ2-7	TGTGCCAGATTTTTTCCCGGTAGAGATTACGAGCAGTACTTC	CARFFPGRDYEQYF
TRBV19	.	TRBD1	TRBJ1-1	TGTGCCAGTAGTATGGGACAGGGAGCTGGAAGGGCTTTCTTT	CASSMGQGAGRAFF
TRBV5-1	few	TRBD2	TRBJ2-5	TGCGCCAGCAGCTTGACGGGGGGGCGGAGGATGGGAGAGACCCAGTACTTC	CASSLTGGRRMGETQYF
TRBV28	.	TRBD2	TRBJ2-1	TGTGCCAGCAGACTAGCGGGGGGTCCGAGTGAGCAGTTCTTC	CASRLAGGPSEQFF
TRBV21-1	.	.	TRBJ1-1	TGTGCCAGCTCCCAGCAGGGTAGGGTGAACACTGAAGCTTTCTTT	CASSQQGRVNTEAFF
TRBV7-9	.	TRBD1	TRBJ1-3	TGTGCCAGCAGCCTTGACAGGGGATTAAACACCATATATTTT	CASSLDRGLNTIYF
TRBV6-4	.	.	TRBJ1-1	TGTGCCAGCAGCAACGGAGATCGAGGGATGAACACTGAAGCTTTCTTT	CASSNGDRGMNTEAFF
TRBV7-2	.	.	TRBJ2-3	TGTGCCAGCAGCTTAGAGTGGGGGGCAGATACGCAGTATTTT	CASSLEWGADTQYF
TRBV19	.	.	TRBJ1-1	TGTGCCAGTAGCGACCGGCAGACGAACACTGAAGCTTTCTTT	CASSDRQTNTEAFF
TRBV6-5	.	.	TRBJ2-4	TGTGCCAGCAGCAGGGGGGTAGCAAAAAACATTCAGTACTTC	CASSRGVAKNIQYF
TRBV6-1	.	TRBD1	TRBJ2-3	TGTGCCAGCAGTCGACAGGGGAGCACAGATACGCAGTATTTT	CASSRQGSTDTQYF
TRBV4-1	once	.	TRBJ2-7	TGCGCCAGCAGCCTCCTGGCCCTTGGAGGCGAGCAGTACTTC	CASSLLALGGEQYF
TRBV4-1	.	.	TRBJ2-7	TGCGCCAGCAGCCAAGATGTAGGATTCGCCTACGAGCAGTACTTC	CASSQDVGFAYEQYF